This is a list of T cell receptor beta chains from one sample in a study of blood T cells in healthy people across ages. TCRdb re-called the 5' RACE reads with MiXCR, one entry per CDR3 protein. The sample records some 940,000 distinct CDR3 sequences, under 35% being singletons. These sequences were also reported in another study, on T cells of mothers and their children.

Sequencing used blood. Receptor source: a woman aged 40 to 50 in good health. Both conserved end residues are part of each CDR3. Each record gives: J gene, D gene, V gene, clone size, CDR3 protein, CDR3 DNA. A D gene is named only where the DNA matches it firmly. Only some rows state a clone size, as once, few, many or a class for expanded clones.

TRBJ1-2	TRBD1	TRBV13	.	CASSFRGSWNYGYTF	TGTGCCAGCAGCTTCAGGGGGAGCTGGAACTATGGCTACACCTTC
TRBJ2-7	TRBD1	TRBV12-3/TRBV12-4	many	CASSLGTALAYEQYF	TGTGCCAGCAGCCTAGGGACAGCTCTTGCCTACGAGCAGTACTTC
TRBJ2-1	TRBD1	TRBV20-1	.	CSASPAGTGHNEQFF	TGCAGTGCTAGCCCCGCCGGGACAGGACACAATGAGCAGTTCTTC
TRBJ2-7	.	TRBV27	.	CASSSGPFSYEQYF	TGTGCCAGCAGTTCCGGTCCCTTCTCCTACGAGCAGTACTTC
TRBJ2-1	.	TRBV20-1	.	CSATLITYNEQFF	TGCAGTGCTACATTAATAACCTACAATGAGCAGTTCTTC
TRBJ2-3	.	TRBV28	few	CASSGPNYTQYF	TGTGCCAGCAGCGGTCCAAACTATACGCAGTATTTT
TRBJ2-3	TRBD1	TRBV12-3/TRBV12-4	.	CASSLLKTGGESDTQYF	TGTGCCAGCAGTTTATTGAAGACAGGGGGCGAGTCAGATACGCAGTATTTT
TRBJ1-1	.	TRBV9	few	CASSFGHNTEAFF	TGTGCCAGCAGCTTCGGACACAACACTGAAGCTTTCTTT
TRBJ1-3	.	TRBV13	.	CASRSLSSSGNTIYF	TGTGCCAGCAGGTCTCTCTCAAGCTCTGGAAACACCATATATTTT
TRBJ2-5	TRBD1	TRBV6-1	many	CASSEGTGGFYVQYF	TGTGCCAGCAGTGAAGGGACAGGGGGCTTCTACGTGCAGTACTTC
TRBJ2-1	.	TRBV28	.	CASSLRGSRRSYNEQFF	TGTGCCAGCAGTTTAAGGGGCTCTAGGCGCTCCTACAATGAGCAGTTCTTC
TRBJ1-2	.	TRBV29-1	.	CSVERDFPSGYTF	TGCAGCGTTGAACGGGACTTCCCGTCCGGCTACACCTTC
TRBJ1-2	.	TRBV6-2/TRBV6-3	.	CASSYSALANYGYTF	TGTGCCAGCAGTTACTCGGCTTTAGCTAACTATGGCTACACCTTC
TRBJ1-3	.	TRBV12-3/TRBV12-4	.	CAGTEPPGTANTIYF	TGTGCCGGCACCGAACCCCCCGGGACGGCAAACACCATATATTTT
TRBJ1-2	.	TRBV7-2	few	CASSLHSAGPYGYTF	TGTGCCAGCAGCTTACATTCAGCGGGACCTTATGGCTACACCTTC
TRBJ2-2	.	TRBV20-1	.	CSAPEAGMNTGELFF	TGCAGTGCTCCCGAGGCCGGGATGAACACCGGGGAGCTGTTTTTT
TRBJ1-1	TRBD1	TRBV4-3	.	CASSRIVTLRTGGTEAFF	TGCGCCAGCAGCCGGATAGTAACCCTAAGGACAGGGGGCACTGAAGCTTTCTTT
TRBJ2-7	TRBD2	TRBV28	many	CASSSTSGGAYEQYF	TGTGCCAGCAGTTCAACTAGCGGGGGGGCCTACGAGCAGTACTTC
TRBJ2-3	.	TRBV12-5	many	CASGLDGLETDTQYF	TGTGCTAGTGGTTTGGACGGCCTAGAGACAGATACGCAGTATTTT
TRBJ1-5	.	TRBV20-1	many	CSARGTAPGQPQHF	TGCAGTGCTAGAGGGACAGCCCCAGGGCAGCCCCAGCATTTT
TRBJ2-3	.	TRBV11-2	many	CASSLRLRTDTQYF	TGTGCCAGCAGCCTCCGGCTCCGCACAGATACGCAGTATTTT
TRBJ1-2	.	TRBV14	few	CASSHDTPTLHYGYTF	TGTGCCAGCAGCCATGATACCCCGACGCTCCACTATGGCTACACCTTC